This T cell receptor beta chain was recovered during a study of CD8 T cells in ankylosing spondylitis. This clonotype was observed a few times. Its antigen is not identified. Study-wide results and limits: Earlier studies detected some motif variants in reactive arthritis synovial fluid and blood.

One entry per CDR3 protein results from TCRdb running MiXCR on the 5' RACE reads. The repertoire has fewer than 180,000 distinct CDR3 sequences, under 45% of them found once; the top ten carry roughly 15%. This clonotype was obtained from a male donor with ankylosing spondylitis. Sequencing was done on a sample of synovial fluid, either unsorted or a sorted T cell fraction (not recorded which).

The CDR3 DNA reads as TGTGCCAGCAGCCCGATCCCGGGTTTTTATGGCTACACCTTC. Translating it yields CASSPIPGFYGYTF. J is TRBJ1-2 and V is TRBV3-1; D is ambiguous. Germline CDR1 and CDR2: LGHDT and YNNKEL (reference sequence). The CDR3 covers 14 residues. V was cut by 4 bases and J by 5 bases, with 14 bases left in between.